Each of the 8 T cell receptor beta chains below was sequenced from the same sample in a study of naive and memory T cell subsets. Both TRBC1 and TRBC2 were covered by a beta constant-region primer of two equimolar oligonucleotides. Ligated cDNA was amplified by four rounds of PCR with nested alpha and beta constant-region primers and SP2. TCRdb processed the UMI-ligation and nested PCR reads anew with MiXCR; each CDR3 protein has one entry. The sample records roughly 80,000 distinct CDR3 sequences, about 9.9% being singletons. Sequencing was performed on naive CD8+ T cells from blood. Receptor source: a human donor in good health.

The chain carries TRBV27 and TRBJ2-7; D not resolved. The V gene lost 6 bases and the J gene lost 6 bases, with 15 bases spanning the gap. Per the germline V gene, CDR1 is MNHEY and CDR2 is SMNVEV (reference sequence). The CDR3 has 13 residues. The CDR3 DNA reads as TGTGCCAGCAGCTGGTCGAATGAAGTCGAGCAGTACTTC. Residues: CASSWSNEVEQYF.

This clonotype has at least ten counts. The chain uses TRBV25-1 and TRBJ2-6; D gene ambiguous. CDR3 size: 12 residues. V was clipped by 7 bases and J by 2 bases, with 3 bases between them. Germline V gene data show CDR1 as MGHDK and CDR2 as SYGVNS. CDR3 nucleotides: TGTGCCAGCAAGACTGGGGCCAACGTCCTGACTTTC. Amino acid sequence: CASKTGANVLTF.

This clonotype turned up a few times. The chain joins TRBV7-9 to TRBJ2-7; the D is unclear. The V end lost 1 base, the J end lost 4 bases, and 11 bases lay between the germline ends. The CDR3 spans 14 residues. Per the germline V gene, CDR1 is SEHNR and CDR2 is FQNEAQ (reference sequence). The CDR3 reads CASSLGVRPYEQYF. CDR3 bases: TGTGCCAGCAGCTTAGGTGTCAGGCCTTACGAGCAGTACTTC.

At least ten counts were recorded for this clonotype. The V call is TRBV4-1, the J call TRBJ2-1; D gene ambiguous. Between the trimmed V and J ends, which lost 0 bases and 7 bases, there was a span of 22 bases. CDR1 MGHRA and CDR2 YSYEKL come from the germline V gene. The CDR3 is made up of 18 amino acids. The CDR3 protein is CASSQDHRAYSVLNEQFF. DNA for the CDR3: TGCGCCAGCAGCCAAGATCATCGGGCGTACTCGGTTTTGAATGAGCAGTTCTTC.

Comment on this clonotype: A read error may produce the germline difference seen at one junction end. The J gene is TRBJ1-5, the V gene TRBV6-1; D remains ambiguous. The CDR3 is 14 amino acids. From germline, CDR1 is MNHNS and CDR2 SASEGT. The CDR3 spells CASRGLGYNQSQHF. DNA of the CDR3: TGTGCCAGCAGAGGTCTCGGCTACAATCAGTCCCAGCATTTT.

The chain uses TRBV29-1 and TRBJ2-2; TRBD1 agrees at 10 bases. Germline lookup yields CDR1 SQVTM and CDR2 ANQGSEA. J was trimmed by 5 bases and V by 8 bases; bases with no gene match: 11. The CDR3 length is 15 residues. Here the CDR3 DNA reads TGCAGCCCCCTAAGTGGACAGGGGGAAACCGGGGAGCTGTTTTTT. Encoded protein: CSPLSGQGETGELFF.

V is TRBV7-6 and J is TRBJ1-2, with a tentative D call TRBD1 (5 bases). Germline CDR1 and CDR2: SGHVS and FNYEAQ. CDR3 length: 17 amino acids. Between the trimmed V and J ends, which lost 5 bases and 6 bases, there was a span of 25 bases. CDR3 residues: CASSHGDGRLGAHGYTF. DNA of the CDR3: TGTGCCAGCAGCCACGGCGACGGCAGGCTTGGGGCCCATGGCTACACCTTC.

This rearrangement joins TRBV13 to TRBJ2-1, with TRBD1 matching over 8 bases. The germline V gene encodes CDR1 PRHDT and CDR2 FYEKMQ (reference sequence). This CDR3 has 15 amino acids. The J segment lost 8 bases and the V segment lost 2 bases, leaving 8 bases of the junction unmatched. For the CDR3, the DNA is TGTGCCAGCAGCTTAAGGACAGGGAAGTACGATGAGCAGTTCTTC. This gives the protein CASSLRTGKYDEQFF.